What follows are 24 T cell receptor beta chains derived from one specimen sequenced in a study of graft-versus-host responses after intestinal transplantation. Their cognate antigens are unknown. Method: immunoSEQ multiplex PCR; TCRdb's copy keeps in-frame clones and lacks some. The table shows tens of thousands of clones, with under 95% occurring only once. The source was unstimulated CD4+ T cells sorted from spleen or lymph node cells, collected before transplant. The receptors were sampled from a human donor who was the organ donor for an intestinal transplant.

V and J are TRBV28 and TRBJ2-3; 13 nucleotides line up with TRBD2. This CDR3 is 20 amino acids long. Germline V CDR1 and CDR2: MDHEN, SYDVKM. V lost 8 bases and J lost 5; bases outside the gene matches: 22. CDR3 sequence reads: CASSRPQTSGRSITLDTQYF. In nucleotides, the CDR3 is TGTGCCAGCTCCCGACCTCAGACTAGCGGGAGGTCCATCACTTTAGATACGCAGTATTTT. Full variable domain (outside the CDR3, taken from reference TRBV28 and TRBJ2-3): DVKVTQSSRYLVKRTGEKVFLECVQDMDHENMFWYRQDPGLGLRLIYFSYDVKMKEKGDIPEGYSVSREKKERFSLILESASTNQTSMYLCASSRPQTSGRSITLDTQYFGPGTRLTVL.

V is TRBV19 and J is TRBJ2-7, with a tentative D call TRBD2 (5 bases). Germline-derived CDR1 and CDR2 are LNHDA and SQIVND (reference sequence). The CDR3 has 15 amino acids. The V end was cut by 3 bases, the J end by 2 bases, with 14 bases between. Here the CDR3 DNA reads TGTGCCAGTAGTATTACCGAAAACGGGGCCTACGAGCAGTACTTC. This sequence encodes CASSITENGAYEQYF.

This chain uses TRBV7-3 with TRBJ2-2; D is perhaps TRBD1 (5 bases). The germline V and J ends were trimmed by 5 bases and 1 base, with 14 bases remaining between them. The CDR3 consists of 16 residues. Germline V gene sequence: CDR1 SGHTA, CDR2 FQGTGA. CDR3 in amino acids: CASSQLDGQNTGELFF. CDR3 nucleotide sequence: TGTGCCAGCAGCCAGTTGGACGGACAGAACACCGGGGAGCTGTTTTTT. Drawing the rest from reference TRBV7-3 and TRBJ2-2, the complete variable domain is GAGVSQTPSNKVTEKGKYVELRCDPISGHTALYWYRQSLGQGPEFLIYFQGTGAADDSGLPNDRFFAVRPEGSVSTLKIQRTERGDSAVYLCASSQLDGQNTGELFFGEGSRLTVL.

V is TRBV28 and J is TRBJ2-5, with 15 bases that match TRBD2. The end of the DNA aligns better with TRBJ2-7, so the J call may be wrong. The germline V gene has CDR1 MDHEN and CDR2 SYDVKM. This CDR3 spans 18 amino acids. The CDR3 DNA is TGTGCCAGCAGGTCGTCAGGACTAGCGGGAGGGCCCTCCTACGAGCAGTACTTC. Translation: CASRSSGLAGGPSYEQYF.

The CDR3 sequence is CASRKRLSSYEQYF. The DNA for the CDR3 is TGTGCCAGCAGGAAGCGGTTGAGCTCCTACGAGCAGTACTTC. This chain joins TRBV11-2 and TRBJ2-7, with a weak D call TRBD2 (5 bases). Between the trimmed V and J ends, which lost 6 bases and 0 bases, there was a span of 12 bases. CDR1 and CDR2 (germline): SGHAT, FQNNGV. This CDR3 has 14 residues.

The rearrangement links TRBV7-3 to TRBJ2-1; D is perhaps TRBD2 (7 bases). V lost 4 bases and J lost 6, with 10 bases in between. Germline CDR1 SGHTA, CDR2 FQGTGA. The CDR3 runs 13 residues. The CDR3 coding sequence is TGTGCCAGCAGCTCGGGGGGCCCCAATGAGCAGTTCTTC. Protein sequence: CASSSGGPNEQFF. Complete variable domain (other parts from reference TRBV7-3 and TRBJ2-1): GAGVSQTPSNKVTEKGKYVELRCDPISGHTALYWYRQSLGQGPEFLIYFQGTGAADDSGLPNDRFFAVRPEGSVSTLKIQRTERGDSAVYLCASSSGGPNEQFFGPGTRLTVL.

This chain connects TRBV10-2 to TRBJ1-1, with D maybe TRBD1 (5 bases). With 11 bases removed from V and 4 bases from J, the gap between germline ends came to 11 bases. This CDR3 region has 11 residues. Germline V gene data show CDR1 as WSHSY and CDR2 as SAAADI. CDR3 DNA sequence: TGCGCCTGCGGGGGGGGCACTGAAGCTTTCTTT. Residues: CACGGGTEAFF.

J is TRBJ2-1 and V is TRBV5-1, with 16 positions matching TRBD2. Germline V gene lookup returns CDR1 SGHRS and CDR2 YFSETQ. Trimming removed 3 bases from V and 15 bases from J; junction bases left unmatched: 6. This CDR3 is built from 14 residues. The CDR3 sequence is CASSWGLAGGEGFF. CDR3 coding DNA: TGCGCCAGCAGCTGGGGACTAGCGGGAGGGGAAGGGTTCTTC.

This clone was observed a single time. The chain recombines TRBV30 with TRBJ1-1; 7 bases line up with TRBD1. Germline CDR1 and CDR2: GTSNPN and SVGIG (reference sequence). V dropped 4 bases and J dropped 1; count of bases not matched to a gene: 9. CDR3 length equals 15 residues. DNA of the CDR3: TGTGCCTGGACGTTATTACGGGACAGGAACACTGAAGCTTTCTTT. It encodes CAWTLLRDRNTEAFF.

This rearrangement joins TRBV5-5 to TRBJ2-3; 14 positions agree with TRBD2. Germline CDR1 is SGHKS and CDR2 is YYEKEE (reference sequence). The CDR3 totals 15 residues. V lost 4 bases to trimming and J lost 9 bases; unmatched junction nucleotides: 7. In nucleotides, the CDR3 is TGTGCCAGCAGCCTGACTAGCGGGAGGGCCAGGACGCAGTATTTT. It translates to CASSLTSGRARTQYF.

V usage is TRBV2 and J usage is TRBJ2-6; D is undetermined. Deletions cut 11 bases from V and 2 bases from J, with 10 bases between. This CDR3 is built from 13 residues. Germline values: CDR1 SNHLY, CDR2 FYNNEI. The CDR3 spells CAGTVPGANVLTF. CDR3 nucleotide sequence: TGTGCCGGAACAGTTCCTGGGGCCAACGTCCTGACTTTC. The full variable domain, its missing parts supplied by reference TRBV2 and TRBJ2-6, is EPEVTQTPSHQVTQMGQEVILRCVPISNHLYFYWYRQILGQKVEFLVSFYNNEISEKSEIFDDQFSVERPDGSNFTLKIRSTKLEDSAMYFCAGTVPGANVLTFGAGSRLTVL.

The CDR3 reads CASSAQAQPQHF. The CDR3 DNA follows: TGTGCCAGCAGTGCACAGGCTCAGCCCCAGCATTTT. The gene calls are TRBV2 and TRBJ1-5, with a tentative D call TRBD1 (5 bases). The CDR3 runs to 12 residues. V shed 4 bases and J shed 6 bases, with 7 bases lying between them. The germline gives CDR1 SNHLY, CDR2 FYNNEI.

This chain joins TRBV27 and TRBJ2-7, with D perhaps TRBD2 (6 bases). The germline CDR1 and CDR2 sequences are MNHEY and SMNVEV (reference sequence). The CDR3 is 15 amino acids. Trimming cost V 6 bases and J 2 bases, with 17 bases left between them. CDR3 nucleotides: TGTGCCAGCAGCCTCTTTTGGGAGGACCCCTACGAGCAGTACTTC. It encodes CASSLFWEDPYEQYF.

This clone was seen a few times. The chain couples TRBV5-1 to TRBJ2-1; 13 bases fit TRBD2. V shed 0 bases and J 7 bases; nucleotides not matched to a gene: 1. Looked up from germline, CDR1 is SGHRS and CDR2 is YFSETQ. CDR3 length: 15 residues. The CDR3 DNA follows: TGCGCCAGCAGCTTGGAACTAGCGGGAGGGAATGAGCAGTTCTTC. Translating it yields CASSLELAGGNEQFF.

The rearrangement joins TRBV11-2 to TRBJ2-5, with D perhaps TRBD2 (6 bases). Germline V gives CDR1 SGHAT, CDR2 FQNNGV. Trimming stripped 3 bases from V and 1 base from J, with 15 bases between. The CDR3 extends over 16 amino acids. The CDR3 bases are TGTGCCAGCAGCTTCCGAGGCGTCGGGGGCCAAGAGACCCAGTACTTC. This codes for CASSFRGVGGQETQYF.

The chain employs TRBV6-5 and TRBJ2-7; tentatively, D is TRBD2 (6 bases). The germline CDR1 and CDR2 sequences are MNHEY and SVGAGI. The CDR3 covers 13 residues. The V end was cut by 8 bases, the J end by 6 bases, with 17 bases between. CDR3 protein: CASGPAGTGEQYF. CDR3 DNA sequence: TGTGCCAGCGGTCCGGCAGGGACTGGCGAGCAGTACTTC.

Points on this clone: One end of the junction is discordant with germline, which a read error may explain. The rearrangement links TRBV4-1 to TRBJ2-3; D perhaps matches TRBD1 (6 bases). In germline, CDR1 is MGHRA, CDR2 YSYEKL. The CDR3 has 16 residues. The CDR3 nucleotides are TGCGCCAGCAGCCAAGATAAATGGGTGGAGACAGGTACGCAGTATTTT. It codes for CASSQDKWVETGTQYF.

V usage is TRBV20-1 and J usage is TRBJ2-7; D is possibly TRBD1 (5 bases). Germline loops: CDR1 DFQATT, CDR2 SNEGSKA (reference sequence). This CDR3 comprises 11 residues. V lost 2 bases, J lost 3 bases, and 5 bases lay in between. The CDR3 loop reads CSARQGYEQYF. Here the CDR3 DNA reads TGCAGTGCTAGACAGGGCTACGAGCAGTACTTC.

The chain carries TRBV28 and TRBJ2-3, with TRBD1 as a possible D gene (6 bases). The CDR3 runs to 16 residues. Germline assignment: CDR1 MDHEN and CDR2 SYDVKM. Trimming shortened V by 3 bases and J by 1 base, and 14 bases separated the two germline ends. The CDR3 DNA reads TGTGCCAGCAGTTTCTCAGGGGCGGTGGGCACAGATACGCAGTATTTT. Translating gives CASSFSGAVGTDTQYF. Together with reference TRBV28 and TRBJ2-3, the CDR3 gives the full variable domain: DVKVTQSSRYLVKRTGEKVFLECVQDMDHENMFWYRQDPGLGLRLIYFSYDVKMKEKGDIPEGYSVSREKKERFSLILESASTNQTSMYLCASSFSGAVGTDTQYFGPGTRLTVL.

This clone was counted once. CDR3 loop: CASSYPPGGYTEAFF. The DNA for the CDR3 is TGTGCCAGCAGCTACCCCCCGGGGGGCTATACTGAAGCTTTCTTT. The gene calls are TRBV14 and TRBJ1-1; the D gene is possibly TRBD1 (6 bases). Germline CDR1 SGHDN, CDR2 FVKESK. The CDR3 has 15 residues. The V end was cut by 5 bases, the J end by 5 bases, with 18 bases between.

This clone was seen only a few times. The J gene is TRBJ2-5, the V gene TRBV15, with D possibly TRBD1 on 5 matching bases. The CDR3 is 14 residues long. The V end was cut by 7 bases, the J end by 0 bases, with 12 bases between. Germline CDR1 LNHNV, CDR2 YYDKDF (reference sequence). CDR3: CATKHRTYQETQYF. For the CDR3, the DNA is TGTGCCACCAAACACCGGACATACCAAGAGACCCAGTACTTC.

The chain has TRBV27 and TRBJ2-3; 7 bases are a match to TRBD2. This CDR3 is 15 amino acids long. With 2 bases clipped from V and 2 bases from J, the junction kept 4 bases outside the gene matches. CDR1 and CDR2 (germline): MNHEY, SMNVEV (reference sequence). The CDR3, as DNA: TGTGCCAGCAGTTTACCCGGGAGGTCCACAGATACGCAGTATTTT. It encodes CASSLPGRSTDTQYF.

This chain joins TRBV6-5 and TRBJ2-1; 9 nucleotides align to TRBD1. V was pared by 4 bases and J by 5 bases, with 6 bases of the junction left unmatched. Germline CDR1 and CDR2: MNHEY and SVGAGI. The CDR3 is 15 residues long. The chain's CDR3 is CASSSQGAGDNEQFF. CDR3 DNA: TGTGCCAGCAGTTCACAGGGGGCGGGGGACAATGAGCAGTTCTTC.

J is TRBJ1-2 and V is TRBV5-1; 7 nucleotides align to TRBD1. J gave up 5 bases and V 2 bases, and 9 bases lay outside the gene matches. The CDR3 has 15 residues. Germline CDR1 reads SGHRS; CDR2 reads YFSETQ. For the CDR3, the DNA is TGCGCCAGCAGCTTACCTTTGGGCAGGGGGTATGGCTACACCTTC. This codes for CASSLPLGRGYGYTF.